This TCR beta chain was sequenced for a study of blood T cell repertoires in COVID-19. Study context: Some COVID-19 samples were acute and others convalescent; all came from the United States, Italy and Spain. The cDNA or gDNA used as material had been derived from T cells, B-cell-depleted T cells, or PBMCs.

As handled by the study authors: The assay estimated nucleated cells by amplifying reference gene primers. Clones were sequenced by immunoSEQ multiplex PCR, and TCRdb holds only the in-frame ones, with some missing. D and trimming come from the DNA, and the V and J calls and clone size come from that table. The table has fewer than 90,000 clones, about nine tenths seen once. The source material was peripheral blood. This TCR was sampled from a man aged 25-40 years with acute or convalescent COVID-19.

CDR3 protein: CASSLISREHEQFF. In DNA, the CDR3 is TGTGCCAGCAGTTTAATCTCGCGGGAGCATGAGCAGTTCTTC. The rearrangement links TRBV28 to TRBJ2-1, with 7 positions matching TRBD2. Germline V gene data show CDR1 as MDHEN and CDR2 as SYDVKM. The CDR3 runs 14 residues. J was trimmed by 8 bases and V by 2 bases; bases with no gene match: 6. Using reference TRBV28 and TRBJ2-1 for the parts outside the CDR3, the full variable domain is DVKVTQSSRYLVKRTGEKVFLECVQDMDHENMFWYRQDPGLGLRLIYFSYDVKMKEKGDIPEGYSVSREKKERFSLILESASTNQTSMYLCASSLISREHEQFFGPGTRLTVL.